One T cell receptor beta chain is described in this entry. This sample is part of a study of blood T cell repertoires in COVID-19. Overall study context: Some COVID-19 samples were acute and others convalescent; all came from the United States, Italy and Spain.

Under the authors' procedure: It was from reference gene primer amplification that nucleated cell counts were estimated. This table comes from immunoSEQ multiplex PCR, and its TCRdb copy is limited to in-frame clones, with some not included. V, J and clone size were drawn from that table, and D and trimming were deduced from the DNA. The data contain 200,000 or so clones, about nine tenths of them singletons. V trimming: 3 bases; J trimming: 4 bases; junction bases outside the gene matches: 6. The CDR3 has 14 residues. In germline, CDR1 is SGHRS, CDR2 YFSETQ. Living in about 25 US areas, the participants were between 18 and 89 years of age.

The sequenced material came from PBMCs or T cells enriched from blood (not recorded which). This sequence originates from a woman younger than 45 who had recovered from COVID-19. V usage is TRBV5-1 and J usage is TRBJ1-1, with TRBD1 identical over 7 bases. Here the CDR3 DNA reads TGCGCCAGCAGCTACGCAGGGGGAGGCACTGAAGCTTTCTTT. Translated: CASSYAGGGTEAFF. The full variable domain, with the rest looked up from reference TRBV5-1 and TRBJ1-1, is KAGVTQTPRYLIKTRGQQVTLSCSPISGHRSVSWYQQTPGQGLQFLFEYFSETQRNKGNFPGRFSGRQFSNSRSEMNVSTLELGDSALYLCASSYAGGGTEAFFGQGTRLTVV.